Presented here are 21 T cell receptor beta chains from one specimen sequenced in a study of blood T cell repertoires in COVID-19. The data were produced by immunoSEQ multiplex PCR, yet TCRdb's version contains in-frame clones alone and is incomplete. This repertoire shows about 130,000 clones, over 60% found once; its top ten account for over 1.5%. Sequencing used peripheral blood. The source is a woman in her 70s with acute or convalescent COVID-19.

This clone has just one count. The chain recombines TRBV29-1 with TRBJ1-2, with D possibly TRBD1 on 5 matching bases. Trimming left V 6 bases short and J 6 bases short, with 20 bases between. Germline CDR1 SQVTM, CDR2 ANQGSEA. The CDR3 is made up of 14 amino acids. Written as DNA, the CDR3 is TGCAGCGTCAGTTCCTCCAGGGAGGCGAATGGCTACACCTTC. Residues: CSVSSSREANGYTF.

This sequence joins TRBV6-6 and TRBJ1-5, with D maybe TRBD1 (5 bases). The germline V gene encodes CDR1 MNHNY and CDR2 SVGAGI (reference sequence). V lost 2 bases and J 5 bases, leaving 10 bases between the germline ends. This CDR3 comprises 14 residues. The CDR3 coding sequence is TGTGCCAGCAGTTACATCAGGGAGGATCAGCCCCAGCATTTT. Translating gives CASSYIREDQPQHF.

V usage is TRBV5-6 and J usage is TRBJ2-3; possibly TRBD2 for D (5 bases). The germline gives CDR1 SGHDT, CDR2 YYEEEE. CDR3 length equals 14 residues. V lost 4 bases to trimming and J lost 8 bases, with 17 bases between them. CDR3 in amino acids: CASSTKRLGGTQYF. The CDR3 bases are TGTGCCAGCAGCACGAAGCGGCTCGGTGGTACGCAGTATTTT.

Concerning this clone: Additional DNA sequences in this sample encode the identical CDR3. V is TRBV7-9 and J is TRBJ2-3; 15 bases map to TRBD2. The CDR3 extends over 16 amino acids. Looked up from germline, CDR1 is SEHNR and CDR2 is FQNEAQ (reference sequence). After removal of 3 bases from V and 3 bases from J, the junction contained 1 base not matched to a gene. Here the CDR3 DNA reads TGTGCCAGCAGCTTCGGGACTAGCGGGGGGACAGATACGCAGTATTTT. This gives the protein CASSFGTSGGTDTQYF.

This chain uses TRBV25-1 with TRBJ2-5, with D possibly TRBD1 on 5 matching bases. The CDR3 length is 15 residues. Trimming cost V 0 bases and J 4 bases, with 12 bases left between them. Germline CDR1 and CDR2: MGHDK and SYGVNS. CDR3 region: CASSEYQGPGETQYF. CDR3 bases: TGTGCCAGCAGTGAATATCAGGGCCCCGGAGAGACCCAGTACTTC.

The count of this clone is one. The genes are TRBV6-6 and TRBJ1-2, with D maybe TRBD1 (6 bases). The CDR3 contains 15 residues. Trimming removed 0 bases from V and 7 bases from J, with 15 bases in between. Germline CDR1 and CDR2: MNHNY and SVGAGI (reference sequence). CDR3 sequence (DNA): TGTGCCAGCAGTTACTCGAGTGGGGGCGCTTCTGGCTACACCTTC. Translation: CASSYSSGGASGYTF.

V is TRBV28 and J is TRBJ2-3; 12 bases align to TRBD2. The CDR3 is made up of 15 amino acids. J was trimmed by 2 bases and V by 7 bases; bases with no gene match: 4. Germline assignment: CDR1 MDHEN and CDR2 SYDVKM. This CDR3 is CASTLAGGATDTQYF. The CDR3 DNA sequence: TGTGCCAGCACCCTAGCGGGAGGGGCCACAGATACGCAGTATTTT.

The chain uses TRBV19 and TRBJ2-2, with a tentative D call TRBD2 (5 bases). CDR1 is LNHDA, CDR2 SQIVND, per germline (reference sequence). The germline V and J ends were trimmed by 8 bases and 0 bases, with 7 bases remaining between them. This CDR3 is built from 13 residues. Written as DNA, the CDR3 is TGTGCCAGTGGGAGAGCGAACACCGGGGAGCTGTTTTTT. Encoded protein: CASGRANTGELFF.

The V call is TRBV5-4, the J call TRBJ2-3, with TRBD1 as a possible D gene (6 bases). V shed 3 bases and J shed 4 bases, with 12 bases lying between them. CDR1 and CDR2 from the germline V gene are SGHNT and YYREEE (reference sequence). CDR3 length: 14 amino acids. The CDR3 region has the DNA TGTGCCAGCAGCTCCCCAGGGGTTCCAGATACGCAGTATTTT. Its protein product is CASSSPGVPDTQYF. Supplemented by reference TRBV5-4 and TRBJ2-3, the full variable domain reads ETGVTQSPTHLIKTRGQQVTLRCSSQSGHNTVSWYQQALGQGPQFIFQYYREEENGRGNFPPRFSGLQFPNYSSELNVNALELDDSALYLCASSSPGVPDTQYFGPGTRLTVL.

Many counts were recorded for this clone. This rearrangement joins TRBV11-2 to TRBJ2-7; 7 bases are a match to TRBD1. V dropped 4 bases and J dropped 2; count of bases not matched to a gene: 11. Germline CDR1 reads SGHAT; CDR2 reads FQNNGV. The CDR3 covers 16 residues. The CDR3 DNA reads TGTGCCAGCAGCTCTCCCCCGGACAGGTCTCCCTACGAGCAGTACTTC. Protein product: CASSSPPDRSPYEQYF. Complete variable domain (other parts from reference TRBV11-2 and TRBJ2-7): EAGVAQSPRYKIIEKRQSVAFWCNPISGHATLYWYQQILGQGPKLLIQFQNNGVVDDSQLPKDRFSAERLKGVDSTLKIQPAKLEDSAVYLCASSSPPDRSPYEQYFGPGTRLTVT.

The V gene is TRBV5-4, the J gene TRBJ2-2, with 12 positions matching TRBD2. This CDR3 is 15 amino acids long. Looked up from germline, CDR1 is SGHNT and CDR2 is YYREEE (reference sequence). The junction had 4 bases not matched to a gene; V was cut back by 5 bases and J by 5 bases. CDR3 in amino acids: CASRTSGGKTGELFF. In DNA, the CDR3 is TGTGCCAGCAGGACTAGCGGGGGCAAAACCGGGGAGCTGTTTTTT.

Notes on this clone: Other DNA sequences in the same sample also yield this CDR3. This chain joins TRBV3-1 (or the pseudogene TRBV3-2) and TRBJ2-1; 11 bases match TRBD2. This CDR3 is built from 18 residues. V trimming: 3 bases; J trimming: 0 bases; junction bases outside the gene matches: 7. Germline assignment: CDR1 LGHDT and CDR2 YNNKEL (reference sequence). CDR3 sequence: CASSHPTSGTFSYNEQFF. The CDR3 coding sequence is TGTGCCAGCAGCCACCCGACTAGCGGGACCTTCTCCTACAATGAGCAGTTCTTC.

V is TRBV9 and J is TRBJ2-1, with 11 bases matching TRBD2. J gave up 7 bases and V 3 bases, and 12 bases lay outside the gene matches. Per the germline V gene, CDR1 is SGDLS and CDR2 is YYNGEE. The CDR3 is 17 residues long. The CDR3: CASSADSGRAFGNEQFF. CDR3 nucleotide sequence: TGTGCCAGCAGCGCGGATAGCGGGAGGGCTTTTGGGAATGAGCAGTTCTTC.

J is TRBJ1-3 and V is TRBV6-1; 7 positions match TRBD1. This CDR3 comprises 17 residues. The J segment lost 1 base and the V segment lost 2 bases, leaving 8 bases of the junction unmatched. Germline V CDR1 and CDR2: MNHNS, SASEGT. CDR3 sequence reads: CASSESRGSTSGNTIYF. DNA for the CDR3: TGTGCCAGCAGTGAAAGCAGGGGGTCGACGTCTGGAAACACCATATATTTT.

About this clone: Different DNA sequences within this sample yield the same CDR3. This sequence joins TRBV4-2 and TRBJ2-5; D perhaps matches TRBD2 (6 bases). This CDR3 region has 13 residues. CDR1 LGHNA and CDR2 YNFKEQ come from the germline V gene. V was pared by 0 bases and J by 5 bases, with 7 bases between. The CDR3 DNA follows: TGTGCCAGCAGCCAAGATCGGGGGGAGACCCAGTACTTC. Translated, it gives CASSQDRGETQYF.

This sequence joins TRBV20-1 and TRBJ2-7, with a weak D call TRBD2 (5 bases). From germline, CDR1 is DFQATT and CDR2 SNEGSKA (reference sequence). This CDR3 region has 15 residues. V was clipped by 3 bases and J by 5 bases, with 20 bases between them. The chain's CDR3 is CSASRSSAGPNEQYF. CDR3 DNA: TGCAGTGCTAGTAGATCCTCGGCGGGCCCCAACGAGCAGTACTTC.

The chain has TRBV10-2 and TRBJ2-7; TRBD1 matches at 8 bases. After removal of 7 bases from V and 5 bases from J, the junction contained 10 bases not matched to a gene. CDR1 is WSHSY and CDR2 is SAAADI in the germline V gene. The CDR3 extends over 14 amino acids. The CDR3 DNA sequence: TGCGCCAGCACAAGGGGACAGGAATACGACGAGCAGTACTTC. Its translation: CASTRGQEYDEQYF.

This chain links TRBV3-1 (or the pseudogene TRBV3-2) with TRBJ2-3; TRBD2 matches at 7 bases. The V gene end was trimmed by 3 bases and the J gene end by 0 bases; junction bases not matched to a gene: 3. Germline CDR1 reads LGHDT; CDR2 reads YNNKEL (reference sequence). CDR3 size: 15 residues. CDR3 sequence (DNA): TGTGCCAGCAGCCAGAGGCGGGGGAGCACAGATACGCAGTATTTT. Amino acid sequence: CASSQRRGSTDTQYF.

The chain is built from TRBV18 and TRBJ2-4; the match to TRBD1 covers 10 bases. The CDR3 consists of 19 residues. Germline V gene data show CDR1 as KGHSH and CDR2 as LQKENI. V gave up 6 bases and J gave up 2 bases; unmatched junction bases: 16. The CDR3 here is CASSPGTGVNHVPKNIQYF. CDR3 in DNA: TGTGCCAGCTCCCCCGGGACAGGGGTGAATCACGTTCCCAAAAACATTCAGTACTTC.

The V call is TRBV7-3, the J call TRBJ2-1, with D hard to call. CDR1 SGHTA and CDR2 FQGTGA come from the germline V gene. Trimming took 5 bases from V and 5 from J, leaving 10 bases between them. This CDR3 has 13 residues. The CDR3 loop reads CASSTQTDNEQFF. For the CDR3, the DNA is TGTGCCAGCAGCACGCAAACGGACAATGAGCAGTTCTTC.

This clone came up once. CDR3 sequence: CASSLRSGGGRKDTQYF. In DNA, the CDR3 is TGCGCCAGCAGCTTGAGGTCCGGCGGGGGGAGAAAAGATACGCAGTATTTT. The J gene is TRBJ2-3, the V gene TRBV5-1; 8 bases are shared with TRBD2. Per germline, CDR1 SGHRS and CDR2 YFSETQ. The CDR3 contains 17 residues. The V and J ends lost 1 base and 5 bases, in that order; junction bases with no gene match: 12.